This T cell receptor (beta chain) was recorded in a study of T-cell reconstitution after alpha-beta-depleted transplantation in children (TCRdb year 2016). In the study overall: Using TCR repertoire profiling, the study quantitatively followed how T-cell immune reconstitution unfolded in children after TCRalphabeta/CD19-depleted allogeneic hematopoietic cell transplantation. Study-wide findings and limitations: In some patients, the high TCRbeta diversity seen at day 60 was put down to recipient T cells and intrathymic progenitors that had survived conditioning. Apparently early alphabetaT-cell count recovery about two months after transplant reportedly relied on only several hundred rapidly expanded clones derived from non-depleted graft cells. Over subsequent months, a decline in hyperexpanded clone frequencies was noted, and after one year, T-cell counts and TCRbeta diversity were mostly ascribed to newly produced T cells.

The sample's treatment or condition label, in plain terms: allogeneic hematopoietic cell transplantation with graft depleted of TCRalphabeta T cells and CD19 B cells. Transplant recipients were children who received TCRalphabeta/CD19-depleted allogeneic hematopoietic cell grafts. Counted from cysteine to phenylalanine, this CDR3 has 13 amino acids. Only the CDR3 DNA stays, 39 bases, in frame from base 1. Germline trimming amounts to 6 bases on V and 6 bases on J, with 3 as the count of junction bases outside the gene matches. Reading the germline V gene gives CDR1 SGHTA and CDR2 FQGNSA. Library preparation was by PCR. Sequencing instrument: Illumina HiSeq 2500. To normalize quantification of the TCRbeta repertoire, the TCR libraries were built with molecular barcoding that relied on unique molecular identifiers. The public sequencing data were trimmed at Q25 with fastp and processed into clonotypes with MiXCR by TCRdb, which kept only in-frame beta chains. All rows with the same CDR3 protein become a single entry with the most common DNA and genes. The sample has roughly 790,000 distinct CDR3 sequences on record, under 20% of them singletons. Jointly, the top ten make up 5% of the sample.

Points on this clonotype: Which antigen it targets is not known. There are no base qualities to consult, and no much larger clone falls within one base.

This TCR came from a male patient under 18 who had a stem cell transplant for acute lymphoblastic leukemia, so the T cells may come from the graft donor. The starting material was PBMCs, mostly from graft donor cells, obtained 360 days after TCRalphabeta/CD19-depleted stem cell transplant. This chain joins TRBV7-2 to TRBJ2-2, with TRBD2 identical over 8 junction bases. The CDR3 region reads CASRSGRAGELFF. The nucleotide sequence reads as follows: TGTGCCAGCAGATCCGGGAGGGCCGGGGAGCTGTTTTTT.